This T cell receptor (beta chain) was found in a study of blood T cell repertoires in COVID-19. On the study more broadly: COVID-19 samples, acute and convalescent, were from the United States, Italy and Spain. PBMCs, B-cell-depleted T cells, or T cells were the source of the cDNA or gDNA that made up the material.

In the source study's methods: The assay estimated nucleated cells by amplifying reference gene primers. Assay used: immunoSEQ multiplex PCR; TCRdb lists only in-frame clones, some missing. V, J and clone size were drawn from that table, and D and trimming were deduced from the DNA. Of roughly 250,000 clones listed, approximately 80% are singletons. This CDR3 spans 15 amino acids. V gave up 1 base and J gave up 8 bases, with 15 bases separating them. The germline CDR1 and CDR2 sequences are LGHDT and YNNKEL (reference sequence). The receptor was isolated from an elderly woman with acute or convalescent COVID-19. The chain carries TRBV3-1 (or the pseudogene TRBV3-2) and TRBJ2-1; possible D gene TRBD1, 5 bases. The sequenced sample consisted of peripheral blood. The chain's CDR3 is CASSQGTQLVHEQFF. The CDR3, as DNA: TGTGCCAGCAGCCAAGGGACACAACTGGTGCATGAGCAGTTCTTC.